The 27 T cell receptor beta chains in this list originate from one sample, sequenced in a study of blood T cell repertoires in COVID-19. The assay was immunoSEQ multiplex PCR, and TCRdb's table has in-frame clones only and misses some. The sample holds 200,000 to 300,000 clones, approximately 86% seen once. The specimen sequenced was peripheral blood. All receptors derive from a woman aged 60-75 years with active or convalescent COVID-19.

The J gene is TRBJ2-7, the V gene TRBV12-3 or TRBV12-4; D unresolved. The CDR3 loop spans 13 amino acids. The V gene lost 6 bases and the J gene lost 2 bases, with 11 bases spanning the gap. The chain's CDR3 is CASSDDSAYEQYF. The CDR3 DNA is TGTGCCAGCAGCGATGACTCCGCCTACGAGCAGTACTTC.

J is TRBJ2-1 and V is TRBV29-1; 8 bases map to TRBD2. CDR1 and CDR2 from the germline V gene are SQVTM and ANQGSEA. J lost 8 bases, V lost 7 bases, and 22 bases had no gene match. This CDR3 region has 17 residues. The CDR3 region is CSADGREGSGEAHEQFF. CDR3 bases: TGCAGCGCTGACGGGAGGGAAGGCTCCGGGGAGGCCCATGAGCAGTTCTTC.

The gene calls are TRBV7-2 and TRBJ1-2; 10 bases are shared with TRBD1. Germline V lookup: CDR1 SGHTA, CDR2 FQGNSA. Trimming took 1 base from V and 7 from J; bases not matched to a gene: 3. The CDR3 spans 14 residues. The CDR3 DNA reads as TGTGCCAGCAGCTTAGTGGACAGGGGGGCTGGCTACACCTTC. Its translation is CASSLVDRGAGYTF.

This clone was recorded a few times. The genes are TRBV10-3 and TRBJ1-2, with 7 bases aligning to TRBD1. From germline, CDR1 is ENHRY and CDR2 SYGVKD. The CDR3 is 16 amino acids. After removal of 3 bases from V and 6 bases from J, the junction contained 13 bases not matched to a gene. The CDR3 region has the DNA TGTGCCATCAGTGAACACCACCAGACAGGGAAGAATGGCTACACCTTC. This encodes CAISEHHQTGKNGYTF.

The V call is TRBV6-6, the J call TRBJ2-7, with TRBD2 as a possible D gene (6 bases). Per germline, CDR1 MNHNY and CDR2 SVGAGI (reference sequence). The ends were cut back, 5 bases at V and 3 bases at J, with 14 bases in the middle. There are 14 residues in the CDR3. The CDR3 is CASSPRPGGYEQYF. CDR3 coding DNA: TGTGCCAGCAGTCCCCGTCCCGGGGGCTACGAGCAGTACTTC.

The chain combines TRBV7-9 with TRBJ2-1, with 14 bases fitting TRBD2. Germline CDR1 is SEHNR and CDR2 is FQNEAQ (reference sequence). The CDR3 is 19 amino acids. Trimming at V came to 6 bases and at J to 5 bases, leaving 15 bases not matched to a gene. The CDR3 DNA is TGTGCCAGCAGGTTAAAGACCGGGACTAGCGGGAGTGGCGACAATGAGCAGTTCTTC. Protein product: CASRLKTGTSGSGDNEQFF.

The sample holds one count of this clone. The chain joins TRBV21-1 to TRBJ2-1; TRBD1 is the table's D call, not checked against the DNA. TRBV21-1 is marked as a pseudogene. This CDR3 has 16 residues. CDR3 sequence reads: CASSLHRDSSYNEQFF. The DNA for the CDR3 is TGTGCCAGCAGCCTACACCGGGACAGCTCCTACAATGAGCAGTTCTTC.

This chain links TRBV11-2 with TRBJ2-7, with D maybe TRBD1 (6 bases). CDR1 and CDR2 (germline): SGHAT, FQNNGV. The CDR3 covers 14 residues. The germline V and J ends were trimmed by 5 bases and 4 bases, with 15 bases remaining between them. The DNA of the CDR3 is TGTGCCAGCAGCCAATCTTACAGGGAGTACGAGCAGTACGTC. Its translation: CASSQSYREYEQYV.

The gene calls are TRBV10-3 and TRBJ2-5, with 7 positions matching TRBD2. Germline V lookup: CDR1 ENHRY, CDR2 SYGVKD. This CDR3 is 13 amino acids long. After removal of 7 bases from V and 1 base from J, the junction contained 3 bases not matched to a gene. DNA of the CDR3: TGTGCCATCACGGCGGGAGTCCAAGAGACCCAGTACTTC. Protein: CAITAGVQETQYF.

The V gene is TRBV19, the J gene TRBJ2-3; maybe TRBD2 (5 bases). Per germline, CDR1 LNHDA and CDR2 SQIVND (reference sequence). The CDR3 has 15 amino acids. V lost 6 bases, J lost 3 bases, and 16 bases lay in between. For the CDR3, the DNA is TGTGCCAGTAGCATCAAAGACCCGGGAACAGATACGCAGTATTTT. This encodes CASSIKDPGTDTQYF. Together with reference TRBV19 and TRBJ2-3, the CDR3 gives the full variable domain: DGGITQSPKYLFRKEGQNVTLSCEQNLNHDAMYWYRQDPGQGLRLIYYSQIVNDFQKGDIAEGYSVSREKKESFPLTVTSAQKNPTAFYLCASSIKDPGTDTQYFGPGTRLTVL.

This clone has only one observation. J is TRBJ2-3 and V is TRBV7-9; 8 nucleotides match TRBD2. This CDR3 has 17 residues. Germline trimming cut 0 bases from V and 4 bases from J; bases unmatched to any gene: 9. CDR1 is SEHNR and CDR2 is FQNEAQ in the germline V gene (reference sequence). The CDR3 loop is CASSLALLGGDADTQYF. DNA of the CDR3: TGTGCCAGCAGCTTAGCTCTTCTCGGGGGGGACGCAGATACGCAGTATTTT.

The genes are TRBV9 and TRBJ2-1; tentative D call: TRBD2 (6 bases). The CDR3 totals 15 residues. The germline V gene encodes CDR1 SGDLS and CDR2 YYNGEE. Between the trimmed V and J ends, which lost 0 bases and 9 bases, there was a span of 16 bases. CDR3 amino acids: CASSVDGTPLGEQFF. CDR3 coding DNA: TGTGCCAGCAGCGTAGATGGGACTCCTTTGGGTGAGCAGTTCTTC.

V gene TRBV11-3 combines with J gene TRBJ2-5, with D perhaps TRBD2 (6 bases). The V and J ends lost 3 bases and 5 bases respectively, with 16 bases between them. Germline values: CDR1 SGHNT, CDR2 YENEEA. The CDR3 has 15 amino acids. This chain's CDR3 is CASSFSEGLWETQYF. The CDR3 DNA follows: TGTGCCAGCAGCTTTTCGGAGGGCCTTTGGGAGACCCAGTACTTC.

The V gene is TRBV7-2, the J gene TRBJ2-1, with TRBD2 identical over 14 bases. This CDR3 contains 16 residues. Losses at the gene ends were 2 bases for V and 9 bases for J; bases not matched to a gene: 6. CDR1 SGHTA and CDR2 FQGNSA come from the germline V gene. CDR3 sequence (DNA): TGTGCCAGCAGCTTACTGACCGGGACTAGCGGGGGTGAGCAGTTCTTC. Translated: CASSLLTGTSGGEQFF.

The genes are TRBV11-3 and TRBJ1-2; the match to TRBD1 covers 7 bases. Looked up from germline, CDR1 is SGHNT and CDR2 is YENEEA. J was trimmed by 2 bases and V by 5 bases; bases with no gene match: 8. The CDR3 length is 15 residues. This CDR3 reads CASSPRGTANYGYTF. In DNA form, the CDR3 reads TGTGCCAGCAGCCCCCGAGGGACAGCCAACTATGGCTACACCTTC.

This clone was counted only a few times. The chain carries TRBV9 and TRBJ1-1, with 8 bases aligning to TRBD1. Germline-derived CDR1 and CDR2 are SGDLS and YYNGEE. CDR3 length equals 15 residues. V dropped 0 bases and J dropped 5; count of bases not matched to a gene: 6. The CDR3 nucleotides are TGTGCCAGCAGCGTAGGGCAGGGGGCGAGGACTGAAGCTTTCTTT. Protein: CASSVGQGARTEAFF.

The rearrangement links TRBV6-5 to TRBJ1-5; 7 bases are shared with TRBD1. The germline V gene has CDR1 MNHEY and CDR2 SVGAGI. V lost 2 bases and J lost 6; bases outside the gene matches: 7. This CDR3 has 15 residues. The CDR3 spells CASSYTNRGGQPQHF. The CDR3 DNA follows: TGTGCCAGCAGTTACACGAACAGGGGAGGTCAGCCCCAGCATTTT.

Here the CDR3 reads CASSPRTGSYNEQFF. The CDR3 nucleotides read TGTGCCAGCAGTCCCCGGACAGGATCCTACAATGAGCAGTTCTTC. This rearrangement joins TRBV27 to TRBJ2-1, with 7 nucleotides matching TRBD1. The CDR3 totals 15 residues. CDR1 and CDR2 from the germline V gene are MNHEY and SMNVEV (reference sequence). Germline trimming cut 5 bases from V and 1 base from J; bases unmatched to any gene: 5.

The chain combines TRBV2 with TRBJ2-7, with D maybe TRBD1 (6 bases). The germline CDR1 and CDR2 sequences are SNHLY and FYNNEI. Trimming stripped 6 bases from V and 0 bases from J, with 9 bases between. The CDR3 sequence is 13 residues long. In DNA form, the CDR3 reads TGTGCCAGCAGGGACAGCAGCTCCTACGAGCAGTACTTC. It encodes CASRDSSSYEQYF.

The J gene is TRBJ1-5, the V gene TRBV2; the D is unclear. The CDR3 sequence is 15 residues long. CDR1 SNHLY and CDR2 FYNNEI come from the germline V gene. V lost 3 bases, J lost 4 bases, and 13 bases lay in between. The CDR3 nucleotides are TGTGCCAGCAGTGACAGGCAGGTCGGTAATCAGCCCCAGCATTTT. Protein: CASSDRQVGNQPQHF.

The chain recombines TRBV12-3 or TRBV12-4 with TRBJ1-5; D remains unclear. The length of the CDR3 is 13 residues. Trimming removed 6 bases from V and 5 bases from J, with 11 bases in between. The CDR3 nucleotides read TGTGCCAGCAGCCCCGGGTCCTATCAGCCCCAGCATTTT. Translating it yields CASSPGSYQPQHF.

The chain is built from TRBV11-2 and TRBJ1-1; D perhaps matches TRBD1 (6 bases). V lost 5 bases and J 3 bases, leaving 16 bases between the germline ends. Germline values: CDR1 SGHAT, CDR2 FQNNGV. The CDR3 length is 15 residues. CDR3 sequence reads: CASSPLWGGYTEAFF. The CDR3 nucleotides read TGTGCCAGCAGCCCGCTTTGGGGGGGCTACACTGAAGCTTTCTTT.

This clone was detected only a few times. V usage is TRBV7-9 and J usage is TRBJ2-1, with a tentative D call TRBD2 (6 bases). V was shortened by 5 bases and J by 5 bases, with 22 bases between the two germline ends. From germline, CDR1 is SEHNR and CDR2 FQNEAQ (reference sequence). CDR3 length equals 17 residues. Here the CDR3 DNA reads TGTGCCAGCAGCCCAGCGCGGAGGAGCGGGCCTAACAATGAGCAGTTCTTC. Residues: CASSPARRSGPNNEQFF. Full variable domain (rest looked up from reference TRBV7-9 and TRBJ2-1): DTGVSQNPRHKITKRGQNVTFRCDPISEHNRLYWYRQTLGQGPEFLTYFQNEAQLEKSRLLSDRFSAERPKGSFSTLEIQRTEQGDSAMYLCASSPARRSGPNNEQFFGPGTRLTVL.

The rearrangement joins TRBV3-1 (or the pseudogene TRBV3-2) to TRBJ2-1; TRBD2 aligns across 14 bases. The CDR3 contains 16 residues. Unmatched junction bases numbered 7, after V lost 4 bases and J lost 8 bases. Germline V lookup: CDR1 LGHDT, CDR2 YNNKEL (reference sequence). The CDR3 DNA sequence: TGTGCCAGCAGCCCTCCGGGACTAGCGGGAGTTGATGAGCAGTTCTTC. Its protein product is CASSPPGLAGVDEQFF.

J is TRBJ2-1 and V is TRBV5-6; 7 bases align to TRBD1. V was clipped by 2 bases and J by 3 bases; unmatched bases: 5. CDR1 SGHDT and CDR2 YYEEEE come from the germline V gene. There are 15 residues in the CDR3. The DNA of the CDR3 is TGTGCCAGCAGCTTACGGGACAGCGACTACAATGAGCAGTTCTTC. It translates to CASSLRDSDYNEQFF.

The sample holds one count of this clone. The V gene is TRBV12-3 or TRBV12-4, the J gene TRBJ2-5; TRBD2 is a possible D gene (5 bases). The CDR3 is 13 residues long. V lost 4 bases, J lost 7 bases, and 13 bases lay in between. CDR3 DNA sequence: TGTGCCAGCAGTTCTGCGGGTTTGGGGACCCAGTACTTC. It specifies CASSSAGLGTQYF.

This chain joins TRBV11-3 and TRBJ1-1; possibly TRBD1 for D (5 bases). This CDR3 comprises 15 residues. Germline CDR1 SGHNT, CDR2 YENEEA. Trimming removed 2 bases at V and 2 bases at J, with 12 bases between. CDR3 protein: CASSLILGPNTEAFF. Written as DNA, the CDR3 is TGTGCCAGCAGCTTAATCCTGGGGCCAAACACTGAAGCTTTCTTT.